This entry concerns a single T cell receptor beta chain. No antigen is known for it. The assay used deep level. Some clones are missing from TCRdb's copy, which holds only in-frame ones; the method was immunoSEQ multiplex PCR. This sample has around 2.3 million clones; about 94% occur once, and the top ten carry approximately 0.13%. This specimen belongs to a study of shared clonotypes between healthy human individuals. Germline V gives CDR1 SGHVS, CDR2 FQNEAQ. Losses at the gene ends were 7 bases for V and 2 bases for J; bases not matched to a gene: 7. CDR3 length: 15 residues. Study findings and constraints: Sequencing depth was predicted to influence how clonotypes are shared among donors. What naive subsets generally showed was a larger estimated richness than memory subsets showed. Collection of samples was limited to blood; tissue repertoires likely differ.

This clonotype was sampled from a man in his late teens or twenties in good health. Material: naive CD4+ T cells sorted from blood. Indicated subset: CD45RA+ positively selected. V and J are TRBV7-8 and TRBJ1-5, with 8 bases lining up with TRBD1. The DNA for the CDR3 is TGTGCCAGCAAGACCGACAGGGGCGGCAATCAGCCCCAGCATTTT. It is translated as CASKTDRGGNQPQHF.